The 6 T cell receptor beta chains below come from one sample, sequenced in a study of cytomegalovirus exposure and HLA in healthy donors. The PCR used 60 Vbeta and 13 Jbeta primers. The protocol was immunoSEQ multiplex PCR, while the TCRdb copy is restricted to in-frame clones and leaves out a portion. The sample lists fewer than 200,000 clones, around 80% occurring once. The sample was PBMCs. Receptors originate from a woman between 50 and 59 years old in good health and CMV-seropositive.

The chain uses TRBV7-9 and TRBJ2-1; TRBD2 aligns across 8 bases. The V gene end was trimmed by 1 base and the J gene end by 5 bases; junction bases not matched to a gene: 10. The CDR3 extends over 17 amino acids. Per germline, CDR1 SEHNR and CDR2 FQNEAQ (reference sequence). Here the CDR3 DNA reads TGTGCCAGCAGCTTAGGGTCTGGCGGGGGGATCAACAATGAGCAGTTCTTC. This codes for CASSLGSGGGINNEQFF.

This chain connects TRBV5-4 to TRBJ1-1; TRBD1 might be the D (5 bases). From germline, CDR1 is SGHNT and CDR2 YYREEE (reference sequence). V lost 0 bases to trimming and J lost 6 bases, with 12 bases between them. This CDR3 spans 14 amino acids. Here the CDR3 reads CASSLAGRGSEAFF. The CDR3 DNA reads as TGTGCCAGCAGCTTGGCGGGTAGGGGATCTGAAGCTTTCTTT.

The genes are TRBV4-3 and TRBJ1-1; weak D call: TRBD1 (6 bases). There are 13 residues in the CDR3. V lost 3 bases, J lost 7 bases, and 12 bases lay in between. CDR1 LGHNA and CDR2 YSLEER come from the germline V gene. The DNA for the CDR3 is TGCGCCAGCAGCCAGGGGGGGCAGGATGAAGCTTTCTTT. Translating gives CASSQGGQDEAFF.

This clone has a handful of counts. The CDR3 here is CAISERTGVDGYTF. The CDR3 DNA is TGTGCCATCAGTGAGAGGACCGGGGTGGATGGCTACACCTTC. The chain recombines TRBV10-3 with TRBJ1-2; D gene ambiguous. The germline V and J ends were trimmed by 2 bases and 6 bases, with 13 bases remaining between them. This CDR3 is 14 amino acids long. Germline values: CDR1 ENHRY, CDR2 SYGVKD.

J is TRBJ2-1 and V is TRBV5-1, with 7 bases fitting TRBD2. The V segment lost 4 bases and the J segment 7 bases; nucleotides outside the gene matches: 14. The CDR3 runs to 16 residues. Germline assignment: CDR1 SGHRS and CDR2 YFSETQ. CDR3 DNA: TGCGCCAGCAGCATCCCCACCGGACTAGTCGTTAATGAGCAGTTCTTC. It codes for CASSIPTGLVVNEQFF. Based on the CDR3 plus reference TRBV5-1 and TRBJ2-1, the full variable domain is KAGVTQTPRYLIKTRGQQVTLSCSPISGHRSVSWYQQTPGQGLQFLFEYFSETQRNKGNFPGRFSGRQFSNSRSEMNVSTLELGDSALYLCASSIPTGLVVNEQFFGPGTRLTVL.

The CDR3, as DNA: TGTGCCAGCAGCAAAATTCGCGTGTTACAGGGTGACGAGCAGTACTTC. Its protein is CASSKIRVLQGDEQYF. The genes are TRBV21-1 and TRBJ2-7; the table names TRBD1, a call not compared with the DNA. TRBV21-1 constitutes a pseudogene. The CDR3 runs to 16 residues.